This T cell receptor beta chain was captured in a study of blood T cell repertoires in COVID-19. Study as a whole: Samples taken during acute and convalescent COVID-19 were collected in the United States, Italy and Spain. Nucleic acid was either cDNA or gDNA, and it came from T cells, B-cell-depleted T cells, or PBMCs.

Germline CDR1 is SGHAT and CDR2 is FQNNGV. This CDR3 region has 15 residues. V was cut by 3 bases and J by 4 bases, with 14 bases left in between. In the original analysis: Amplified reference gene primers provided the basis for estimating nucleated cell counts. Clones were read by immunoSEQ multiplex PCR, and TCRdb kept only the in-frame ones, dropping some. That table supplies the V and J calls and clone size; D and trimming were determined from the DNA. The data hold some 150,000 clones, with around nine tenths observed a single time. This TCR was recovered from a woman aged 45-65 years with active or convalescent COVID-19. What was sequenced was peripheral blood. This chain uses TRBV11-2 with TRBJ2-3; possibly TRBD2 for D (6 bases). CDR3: CASSFDPRRADTQYF. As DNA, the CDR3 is TGTGCCAGCAGCTTTGACCCGAGGAGGGCAGATACGCAGTATTTT. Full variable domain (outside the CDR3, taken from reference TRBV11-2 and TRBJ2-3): EAGVAQSPRYKIIEKRQSVAFWCNPISGHATLYWYQQILGQGPKLLIQFQNNGVVDDSQLPKDRFSAERLKGVDSTLKIQPAKLEDSAVYLCASSFDPRRADTQYFGPGTRLTVL.